This T cell receptor beta chain originates from a study of T-cell memory formation after mild COVID-19. General study points: Balance between CD4 and CD8 was seen in clones contracting day 15 to 85, and a CD4+ lean was seen in later expanders.

Trimming removed 4 bases from V and 7 bases from J; junction bases left unmatched: 10. The CDR3 contains 15 residues. CDR1 is SGHDT and CDR2 is YYEEEE in the germline V gene. As to this clonotype: The antigen is unknown.

TCRdb redid the calling of the 5' RACE reads with MiXCR, one entry per CDR3 protein. The data contain approximately 300,000 distinct CDR3 sequences, roughly a fifth of them seen just once; the ten biggest clones take up 20% to 25%. The chain recombines TRBV5-6 with TRBJ1-5, with 8 positions matching TRBD1. Sequencing input: PBMCs or a T cell subset sorted from them (not recorded which). The clonotype was recovered from a man aged 18-30 years who had mild COVID-19 (a few samples of this study predate the infection). Cell type and time point are not known. The CDR3 is CASSPGTGLRQPQHF. The DNA for the CDR3 is TGTGCCAGCAGCCCCGGGACAGGTCTTCGACAGCCCCAGCATTTT.